This is a list of T cell receptor beta chains from one sample in a study of blood T cell repertoires in COVID-19. Libraries were prepared by immunoSEQ multiplex PCR; TCRdb keeps only in-frame clonotypes and omits some of them. The sample records hundreds of thousands of clones, around 82% being singletons. The sequenced material came from PBMCs or T cells enriched from blood (not recorded which). The receptors originated from a woman aged 50 to 65 who had been exposed to COVID-19. Each CDR3 is given with its conserved first and last residue. D genes are given only for firm matches. Expanded clones are given a class, and other clones once, few, many or no size at all.

D gene | J gene | V gene | CDR3 length | clone size | CDR3 DNA | CDR3 protein
TRBD2 | TRBJ2-1 | TRBV6-2/TRBV6-3 | 15 | - | TGTGCCAGCAGTTACGCGGGGGGGCCCTACAATGAGCAGTTCTTC | CASSYAGGPYNEQFF
- | TRBJ1-1 | TRBV19 | 14 | - | TGTGCCAGTAGCCCCGTGGGCGGAGGGACTGAAGCTTTCTTT | CASSPVGGGTEAFF
- | TRBJ2-2 | TRBV19 | 14 | - | TGTGCCAGTAGTATAATTGTCTCCACCGGGGAGCTGTTTTTT | CASSIIVSTGELFF
- | TRBJ2-3 | TRBV19 | 16 | - | TGTGCCAGTAGTTCCCGGAGTTCCTTTAGCACAGATACGCAGTATTTT | CASSSRSSFSTDTQYF
- | TRBJ2-1 | TRBV5-4 | 11 | - | TGTGCCACCGCACAGGGCAATGAGCAGTTCTTC | CATAQGNEQFF
- | TRBJ2-7 | TRBV5-4 | 15 | - | TGTGCCAGCAGTGACCGGACGGGGAGCTCCTACGAGCAGTACTTC | CASSDRTGSSYEQYF
- | TRBJ2-7 | TRBV11-2 | 16 | - | TGTGCCAGCAGCTTAGATCGAGGCGGGGCAACCTACGAGCAGTACTTC | CASSLDRGGATYEQYF
TRBD1 | TRBJ1-2 | TRBV5-6 | 18 | - | TGTGCCAGCAGCTTGATACCCGGGACAGCGAAAAGCTACTATGGCTACACCTTC | CASSLIPGTAKSYYGYTF
TRBD2 | TRBJ2-5 | TRBV2 | 16 | - | TGTGCCAGCAGGGAAACCGGACTAGCGGGGACAGAGACCCAGTACTTC | CASRETGLAGTETQYF
- | TRBJ2-1 | TRBV10-2 | 12 | - | TGCGCCAGCTCTACCGGGGAAAATGAGCAGTTCTTC | CASSTGENEQFF
- | TRBJ2-1 | TRBV30 | 11 | - | TGTGCCTGGAGTATATACAATGAGCAGTTCTTC | CAWSIYNEQFF
TRBD1 | TRBJ2-7 | TRBV5-1 | 17 | few | TGCGCCAGCAGCTGGAACCCTCAGGGGGCCTCCTCCTACGAGCAGTACTTC | CASSWNPQGASSYEQYF
TRBD2 | TRBJ2-5 | TRBV5-4 | 15 | - | TGTGCCAGCAGCTTGAGCGGGGTCGGGGGAGAGACCCAGTACTTC | CASSLSGVGGETQYF
TRBD1 | TRBJ2-7 | TRBV30 | 17 | - | TGTGCCTGGACTCTAAAGGCCCCCGGGACAGGCCCCTACGAGCAGTACTTC | CAWTLKAPGTGPYEQYF
- | TRBJ1-1 | TRBV2 | 13 | - | TGTGCCAGCAGTGAGGGGGCGAGGACTGAAGCTTTCTTT | CASSEGARTEAFF
TRBD1 | TRBJ1-5 | TRBV5-6 | 13 | - | TGTGCCAGCAGCCGGGACAGAAATCAGCCCCAGCATTTT | CASSRDRNQPQHF
- | TRBJ1-6 | TRBV6-5 | 14 | - | TGTGCCAGCAGTCGACAGGCACATAATTCACCCCTCCACTTT | CASSRQAHNSPLHF
- | TRBJ2-2 | TRBV19 | 14 | - | TGTGCCAGTCAGGTGGCATATAACACCGGGGAGCTGTTTTTT | CASQVAYNTGELFF
TRBD2 | TRBJ2-7 | TRBV6-1 | 16 | few | TGTGCCAGCAGTGAAGCCACCGGGACGGGGGGCTACGAGCAGTACTTC | CASSEATGTGGYEQYF
TRBD2 | TRBJ2-7 | TRBV18 | 17 | - | TGTGCCAGCTCACCACCGAGCAGCGGGGGCCTCCACTACGAGCAGTACTTC | CASSPPSSGGLHYEQYF